Each of the 18 T cell receptor beta chains below was sequenced from the same sample in a study of blood T cells in healthy people across ages. Through a sample-barcoded 5' primer and a J-beta primer mix, a second PCR was run for roughly 7 to 12 cycles. Via MiXCR, TCRdb re-called the 5' RACE reads, giving one row per CDR3 protein. Here the sample spans roughly 1.5 million distinct CDR3 sequences, roughly two fifths being singletons. Material: blood. Receptors originate from a woman between 18 and 29 years old in good health.

J is TRBJ2-1 and V is TRBV20-1; 8 bases map to TRBD2. With 1 base clipped from V and 4 bases from J, the junction kept 12 bases outside the gene matches. This CDR3 contains 17 residues. Germline lookup yields CDR1 DFQATT and CDR2 SNEGSKA (reference sequence). The CDR3: CSARGDGAGGSYNEQFF. CDR3 nucleotide sequence: TGCAGTGCTAGAGGCGACGGTGCGGGAGGCTCTTACAATGAGCAGTTCTTC.

This CDR3 is CASSLSAQGSREKLFF. The CDR3 DNA follows: TGTGCCAGCAGCCTTAGCGCCCAGGGAAGTCGAGAAAAACTGTTTTTT. This chain links TRBV13 with TRBJ1-4; D might be TRBD1 (5 bases). The CDR3 length is 16 residues. The ends were cut back, 5 bases at V and 8 bases at J, with 21 bases in the middle. Germline loops: CDR1 PRHDT, CDR2 FYEKMQ (reference sequence). Full variable domain (rest looked up from reference TRBV13 and TRBJ1-4): AAGVIQSPRHLIKEKRETATLKCYPIPRHDTVYWYQQGPGQDPQFLISFYEKMQSDKGSIPDRFSAQQFSDYHSELNMSSLELGDSALYFCASSLSAQGSREKLFFGSGTQLSVL.

This clonotype was detected a few times. The chain combines TRBV20-1 with TRBJ2-1, with TRBD2 matching over 11 bases. This CDR3 is 18 amino acids long. Germline CDR1 is DFQATT and CDR2 is SNEGSKA (reference sequence). The V segment lost 0 bases and the J segment 3 bases; nucleotides outside the gene matches: 10. CDR3 nucleotide sequence: TGCAGTGCTAGAGATCTATATGATAGCGGGGGGGGCTACAATGAGCAGTTCTTC. It codes for CSARDLYDSGGGYNEQFF.

V and J are TRBV28 and TRBJ2-5; 11 bases line up with TRBD2. The J call is uncertain, as TRBJ2-7 better fits the DNA end. Germline V CDR1 and CDR2: MDHEN, SYDVKM. The CDR3 is made up of 16 amino acids. The CDR3 is CASSLLGTSGPYEQYF. As DNA, the CDR3 is TGTGCCAGCAGTTTACTTGGGACTAGCGGACCATACGAGCAGTACTTC.

The chain joins TRBV25-1 to TRBJ1-1; D gene uncertain. CDR1 and CDR2 from the germline V gene are MGHDK and SYGVNS. The CDR3 totals 15 residues. Trimming took off 4 bases at V and 0 bases at J, with 12 bases between the two ends. CDR3 loop: CASSGPASMNTEAFF. The CDR3 DNA reads as TGTGCCAGCAGTGGGCCAGCATCCATGAACACTGAAGCTTTCTTT.

CDR3: CASSSPGGLATGEQFF. The CDR3 nucleotides read TGTGCCAGCAGCTCTCCTGGAGGACTAGCGACGGGGGAGCAGTTCTTC. The rearrangement links TRBV7-9 to TRBJ2-1; 9 nucleotides match TRBD2. This CDR3 has 16 residues. J was trimmed by 10 bases and V by 4 bases; bases with no gene match: 14. From germline, CDR1 is SEHNR and CDR2 FQNEAQ (reference sequence). The variable domain in full, completed from reference TRBV7-9 and TRBJ2-1, reads DTGVSQNPRHKITKRGQNVTFRCDPISEHNRLYWYRQTLGQGPEFLTYFQNEAQLEKSRLLSDRFSAERPKGSFSTLEIQRTEQGDSAMYLCASSSPGGLATGEQFFGPGTRLTVL.

The V gene is TRBV20-1, the J gene TRBJ1-4; 8 bases line up with TRBD1. The CDR3 extends over 14 amino acids. The V and J ends lost 1 base and 8 bases, in that order; junction bases with no gene match: 6. The germline gives CDR1 DFQATT, CDR2 SNEGSKA (reference sequence). The CDR3 here is CSARGGQGEEKLFF. The CDR3 nucleotides read TGCAGTGCTAGAGGAGGACAGGGAGAAGAAAAACTGTTTTTT.

This clonotype occurred many times. The chain has TRBV20-1 and TRBJ1-2, with 8 positions matching TRBD1. The germline gives CDR1 DFQATT, CDR2 SNEGSKA (reference sequence). The ends lost 4 bases at V and 2 bases at J; junction bases unmatched: 3. The CDR3 is 13 residues long. The CDR3 region is CSATRTGNYGYTF. The CDR3 DNA reads TGCAGTGCTACCCGGACAGGGAACTATGGCTACACCTTC.

This rearrangement joins TRBV6-6 to TRBJ1-2; 7 bases map to TRBD1. The germline V gene has CDR1 MNHNY and CDR2 SVGAGI (reference sequence). The CDR3 spans 12 residues. Losses at the gene ends were 6 bases for V and 13 bases for J; bases not matched to a gene: 11. This CDR3 is CASRPGQLRVTF. In DNA form, the CDR3 reads TGTGCCAGCAGGCCGGGACAGCTTCGTGTCACCTTC.

This clonotype was seen more than once but under ten times. The chain combines TRBV4-3 with TRBJ2-7; D is unclear. Germline V gene sequence: CDR1 LGHNA, CDR2 YSLEER. Trimming shortened V by 0 bases and J by 7 bases, and 13 bases separated the two germline ends. The CDR3 has 14 amino acids. The CDR3 nucleotides are TGCGCCAGCAGCCAAGATAGATTGAACCGAGAGCAGTACTTC. Translation gives CASSQDRLNREQYF.

The chain couples TRBV20-1 to TRBJ2-7; 9 bases line up with TRBD2. J was trimmed by 4 bases and V by 6 bases; bases with no gene match: 10. This CDR3 is built from 14 residues. Germline loops: CDR1 DFQATT, CDR2 SNEGSKA (reference sequence). CDR3 sequence: CSAQYGSGGYEQYF. CDR3 DNA: TGCAGTGCCCAGTACGGTAGCGGGGGATACGAGCAGTACTTC.

The rearrangement joins TRBV25-1 to TRBJ2-5; D not certain. The J call may be wrong; the DNA end is better matched by TRBJ2-7. The CDR3 length is 12 residues. Germline V lookup: CDR1 MGHDK, CDR2 SYGVNS. DNA of the CDR3: TGTGCCAGCAGTGAATGGGGCTACGAGCAGTACTTC. Protein: CASSEWGYEQYF.

This clonotype was seen a few times. The chain joins TRBV15 to TRBJ2-3, with 11 nucleotides matching TRBD2. Germline V gene lookup returns CDR1 LNHNV and CDR2 YYDKDF (reference sequence). The ends lost 4 bases at V and 3 bases at J; junction bases unmatched: 6. This CDR3 is 16 amino acids long. CDR3 protein: CATSTLSGRVTDTQYF. CDR3 coding DNA: TGTGCCACCAGCACACTTAGCGGGAGGGTGACAGATACGCAGTATTTT. The whole variable domain, remainder taken from reference TRBV15 and TRBJ2-3, is DAMVIQNPRYQVTQFGKPVTLSCSQTLNHNVMYWYQQKSSQAPKLLFHYYDKDFNNEADTPDNFQSRRPNTSFCFLDIRSPGLGDTAMYLCATSTLSGRVTDTQYFGPGTRLTVL.

As regards this clonotype: The junction and the germline gene differ at one end; a read error may be behind it. This sequence joins TRBV7-9 and TRBJ1-5; no reliable D call. The length of the CDR3 is 15 residues. CDR1 is SEHNR, CDR2 FQNEAQ, per germline (reference sequence). CDR3 in DNA: TGTACCAGCAGCCCCTACGGTGTCCACAATCAGCCCCAGCATTTT. It translates to CTSSPYGVHNQPQHF.

With regard to this clonotype: One junction end disagrees with the germline gene, perhaps due to a read error. This sequence joins TRBV11-2 and TRBJ2-1; 9 bases agree with TRBD2. The CDR3 totals 18 residues. The germline V gene encodes CDR1 SGHAT and CDR2 FQNNGV. In DNA form, the CDR3 reads TGTGCTAGCAGTTATTTCGCGGGGGGGTCCGATACCTACAATGAGCAGTTCTTC. It yields the protein CASSYFAGGSDTYNEQFF.

This clonotype was counted between two and nine times. The chain links TRBV6-2 or TRBV6-3 to TRBJ2-1, with unresolved D. The CDR3 has 11 residues. CDR1 and CDR2 from the germline V gene are MNHEY and SVGEGT. V was shortened by 4 bases and J by 8 bases, with 6 bases between the two germline ends. The CDR3 is CASSFGYEQFF. The CDR3 region has the DNA TGTGCCAGCAGTTTCGGGTATGAGCAGTTCTTC.

The V and J genes are TRBV12-3 or TRBV12-4 and TRBJ1-4; weak D call: TRBD1 (6 bases). V was pared by 3 bases and J by 7 bases, with 15 bases between. CDR3 length: 15 residues. The CDR3 nucleotides read TGTGCCAGCAGTTTCCCCGGGACAAAGGCTGAAAAACTGTTTTTT. Translated, it gives CASSFPGTKAEKLFF.

The chain employs TRBV29-1 and TRBJ2-1, with D possibly being TRBD1 (6 bases). The germline V and J ends were trimmed by 4 bases and 8 bases, with 18 bases remaining between them. CDR1 and CDR2 from the germline V gene are SQVTM and ANQGSEA. The CDR3 extends over 14 amino acids. The DNA for the CDR3 is TGCAGCGTTGCTTTTGGGACAAAGTTCGATGAGCAGTTCTTC. Translation: CSVAFGTKFDEQFF.